Following are 14 T cell receptor beta chains from one sample sequenced in a study of blood T cells in healthy people across ages. A second 7 to 11 cycle PCR used barcoded and J-beta primers. Via MiXCR, TCRdb re-called the 5' RACE reads, giving one row per CDR3 protein. The top ten hold roughly 12% of the sample, which has 650,000 to 700,000 distinct CDR3 sequences, approximately 52% seen once. Sequenced sample: blood. These receptors originate from a woman of 80 years or more in good health.

V gene TRBV12-3 or TRBV12-4 combines with J gene TRBJ1-1, with 9 bases that match TRBD1. V lost 5 bases to trimming and J lost 5 bases; unmatched junction nucleotides: 6. This CDR3 spans 14 amino acids. The CDR3 sequence is CASSIYRGRTEAFF. CDR3 coding DNA: TGTGCCAGCAGTATCTACAGGGGGCGTACTGAAGCTTTCTTT.

The chain carries TRBV12-3 or TRBV12-4 and TRBJ2-1; D ambiguous. Trimming pared 6 bases from V and 15 bases from J, leaving 24 bases between. This CDR3 comprises 14 residues. In DNA form, the CDR3 reads TGTGCCAGCAGGCGAGCCGTTGGGGTCCTGGTCGCGTTCTTC. Its translation: CASRRAVGVLVAFF.

Ten or more counts support this clonotype. The chain employs TRBV7-9 and TRBJ2-1; no clear D. Germline assignment: CDR1 SEHNR and CDR2 FQNEAQ (reference sequence). Trimming stripped 8 bases from V and 5 bases from J, with 7 bases between. CDR3 length: 11 residues. As DNA, the CDR3 is TGTGCCAGCGCGGTGAACAATGAGCAGTTCTTC. Encoded protein: CASAVNNEQFF.

The rearrangement joins TRBV2 to TRBJ2-3, with 10 nucleotides matching TRBD2. J was trimmed by 1 base and V by 7 bases; bases with no gene match: 2. Germline V CDR1 and CDR2: SNHLY, FYNNEI. This CDR3 is 14 amino acids long. The CDR3 DNA is TGTGCCAGCACCGGACTAGCGGGCACAGATACGCAGTATTTT. It codes for CASTGLAGTDTQYF.

The V and J genes are TRBV4-2 and TRBJ2-1; D ambiguous. Trimming took 0 bases from V and 4 from J, leaving 10 bases between them. The CDR3 consists of 15 residues. The germline V gene has CDR1 LGHNA and CDR2 YNFKEQ. CDR3 sequence: CASSQEPIEYNEQFF. CDR3 DNA: TGTGCCAGCAGCCAAGAGCCTATAGAGTACAATGAGCAGTTCTTC.

Comments on this clonotype: One junction end disagrees with the germline gene, perhaps due to a read error. V is TRBV7-3 and J is TRBJ1-1, with D possibly matching TRBD1 (5 bases). This CDR3 spans 13 amino acids. Germline CDR1 SGHTA, CDR2 FQGTGA. This CDR3 reads CVSGFRVNTVAFF. The DNA for the CDR3 is TGTGTCAGCGGCTTCAGGGTCAACACTGTAGCTTTCTTT.

The V and J genes are TRBV12-3 or TRBV12-4 and TRBJ2-7; D possibly corresponds to TRBD2 (7 bases). This CDR3 comprises 15 residues. V gave up 7 bases and J gave up 7 bases, with 23 bases separating them. The CDR3 spells CASTMLGGPRNEQYF. CDR3 coding DNA: TGTGCCAGCACCATGTTGGGGGGGCCGCGGAATGAGCAGTACTTC.

This clonotype came up many times. The rearrangement uses TRBV29-1 and TRBJ2-5; weak D call: TRBD1 (6 bases). Germline V gene data show CDR1 as SQVTM and CDR2 as ANQGSEA. V was clipped by 1 base and J by 6 bases, with 18 bases between them. This CDR3 has 15 amino acids. In DNA, the CDR3 is TGCAGCGTTGAAGGGGGGCTGGGCTTGGTTCAGACCCAGTACTTC. Its translation is CSVEGGLGLVQTQYF. Filled out from reference TRBV29-1 and TRBJ2-5, the complete variable domain reads SAVISQKPSRDICQRGTSLTIQCQVDSQVTMMFWYRQQPGQSLTLIATANQGSEATYESGFVIDKFPISRPNLTFSTLTVSNMSPEDSSIYLCSVEGGLGLVQTQYFGPGTRLLVL.

This clonotype was found many times. The CDR3 DNA is TGTGCCAGCAGTTACCGGACTAGCGGGACTTACAATGAGCAGTTCTTC. It specifies CASSYRTSGTYNEQFF. The V call is TRBV6-2 or TRBV6-3, the J call TRBJ2-1, with 12 bases fitting TRBD2. This CDR3 region has 16 residues. Germline V gene lookup returns CDR1 MNHEY and CDR2 SVGEGT. Germline trimming cut 2 bases from V and 4 bases from J; bases unmatched to any gene: 3.

The V and J genes are TRBV7-2 and TRBJ1-1; D unresolved. Between the trimmed V and J ends, which lost 1 base and 1 base, there was a span of 7 bases. CDR1 and CDR2 from the germline V gene are SGHTA and FQGNSA. The CDR3 length is 14 residues. The CDR3 region has the DNA TGTGCCAGCAGCTTAGGACACAGGAACACTGAAGCTTTCTTT. This codes for CASSLGHRNTEAFF.

Notes on this clonotype: One base away lies a much larger clone, so this may be a sequencing read error. The V call is TRBV3-1, the J call TRBJ2-5; D gene ambiguous. V was trimmed by 2 bases and J by 11 bases, leaving 12 bases between them. The CDR3 loop spans 12 amino acids. Looked up from germline, CDR1 is LGHDT and CDR2 is YNNKEL (reference sequence). CDR3 nucleotide sequence: TGTGCCAGCAGCCAAAATTCCAATGAGCAGTACTTC. This translates into CASSQNSNEQYF.

This clonotype was observed a few times. The rearrangement links TRBV29-1 to TRBJ2-3; D assignment may be TRBD1 or TRBD2 (5 bases each). The CDR3 totals 14 residues. Germline CDR1 is SQVTM and CDR2 is ANQGSEA. V lost 7 bases and J lost 0, with 14 bases in between. CDR3 bases: TGCAGCGGATCCGGGACGGCCAGCACAGATACGCAGTATTTT. Its translation: CSGSGTASTDTQYF.

The chain joins TRBV7-2 to TRBJ2-1; the match to TRBD1 covers 9 bases. Trimming cost V 5 bases and J 8 bases; bases outside gene matches: 16. The CDR3 is made up of 17 amino acids. Looked up from germline, CDR1 is SGHTA and CDR2 is FQGNSA. This CDR3 is CASSRTLPGQGRHEQFF. The CDR3 region has the DNA TGTGCCAGCAGCCGTACCCTTCCGGGACAGGGTCGGCATGAGCAGTTCTTC.

The chain employs TRBV20-1 and TRBJ2-1; 9 bases match TRBD2. Germline V gene data show CDR1 as DFQATT and CDR2 as SNEGSKA (reference sequence). The CDR3 contains 14 residues. The V segment lost 6 bases and the J segment 0 bases; nucleotides outside the gene matches: 3. CDR3 residues: CSAKTSGSYNEQFF. The CDR3 bases are TGCAGTGCCAAGACTAGCGGCTCCTACAATGAGCAGTTCTTC.